This is a list of T cell receptor beta chains from one sample in a study of blood T cell repertoires in COVID-19. This table comes from immunoSEQ multiplex PCR, and its TCRdb copy is limited to in-frame clones, with some not included. This sample carries 55,000 to 70,000 clones, about nine tenths of them seen once, and the ten largest clones take about 6%. The source material was peripheral blood. The source is a human donor in a cohort sampled during active COVID-19. Both conserved end residues are part of each CDR3. A D gene is named only where the DNA matches it firmly. Size tells how often a clone was seen (once, few, many) or the class of an expanded clone, and some rows leave it out.

V,D,size,J,DNA,CDR3
TRBV5-6,TRBD2,NA,TRBJ2-7,TGTGCCAGCAGCATTGGGACTAACGAGCAGTACTTC,CASSIGTNEQYF
TRBV27,NA,NA,TRBJ2-3,TGTGCCAGCAGTTTATTAAGGAGCGGTAGCACAGATACGCAGTATTTT,CASSLLRSGSTDTQYF
TRBV7-2,TRBD2,once,TRBJ2-7,TGTGCCAGCAGCTTAGCGCTAAGCGGGAGAGGAGAGCAGTACTTC,CASSLALSGRGEQYF
TRBV6-1,NA,NA,TRBJ2-7,TGTGCCAGCAGTGATTGGAAATCGGGCGAGCAGTACTTC,CASSDWKSGEQYF
TRBV6-2/TRBV6-3,NA,NA,TRBJ2-7,TGTGCCAGCAGCCCAGACGGAGGCCTGGCCTACGAGCAGTACTTC,CASSPDGGLAYEQYF
TRBV19,NA,once,TRBJ1-2,TGTGCCAGTAGTATAGATGTACGTCGGGGGACTATGATTAACTATGGCTACACCTTC,CASSIDVRRGTMINYGYTF
TRBV6-2/TRBV6-3,NA,NA,TRBJ1-5,TGTGCCAGCAGTTACCCGCCGGAGGGCAGAAGCAATCAGCCCCAGCATTTT,CASSYPPEGRSNQPQHF
TRBV2,TRBD1,NA,TRBJ2-2,TGTGCCAGCACCAGCCAGGGGGCAGTCACCGGGGAGCTGTTTTTT,CASTSQGAVTGELFF
TRBV7-8,TRBD2,NA,TRBJ2-7,TGTGCCAGCAGCTTAGGAGCGGGAGAGCACGAGCAGTACTTC,CASSLGAGEHEQYF
TRBV6-5,NA,NA,TRBJ1-1,TGTGCCAGCAGGGGGGGTCAGGGTAACACTGAAGCTTTCTTT,CASRGGQGNTEAFF
TRBV4-1,NA,NA,TRBJ2-2,TGCGCCAGCAGCCAAGAGCGGGCCGGGGAGCTGTTTTTT,CASSQERAGELFF
TRBV28,NA,NA,TRBJ1-1,TGTGCCAGCAGTGTACAGCCCATGAACACTGAAGCTTTCTTT,CASSVQPMNTEAFF
TRBV11-2,NA,NA,TRBJ2-5,TGTGCCAGCAGCTTAGATCTTAGGGTTGGGGCGACCCAGTACTTC,CASSLDLRVGATQYF
TRBV7-2,TRBD2,NA,TRBJ2-1,TGTGCCAGCAGCCCCGCCGGGACTAGCGGTTACAATGAGCAGTTCTTC,CASSPAGTSGYNEQFF
TRBV5-4,TRBD1,NA,TRBJ2-1,TGTGCCAGCAGCTTTAAGGGACAGGGAGGACGCAATGAGCAGTTCTTC,CASSFKGQGGRNEQFF
TRBV7-2,TRBD1,NA,TRBJ1-3,TGTGCCAGCAGCCGCCAACAGGGGGTCTCTGGAAACACCATATATTTT,CASSRQQGVSGNTIYF
TRBV5-1,TRBD1,NA,TRBJ2-3,TGCGCCAGCAGTCAAGTTCCAGGGGGCGCTGGCACAGATACGCAGTATTTT,CASSQVPGGAGTDTQYF
TRBV10-3,TRBD1,NA,TRBJ1-5,TGTGCCACACAACCGGACAGGGTAGGGCAGCCCCAGCATTTT,CATQPDRVGQPQHF
TRBV28,NA,once,TRBJ2-2,TGTGCCAGCAGTTTATCAGGCGGGGCGAACACCGGGGAGCTGTTTTTT,CASSLSGGANTGELFF
TRBV5-4,TRBD1,NA,TRBJ1-2,TGTGCCAGCAGCTGGACAGGGGGCTATGGCTACACCTTC,CASSWTGGYGYTF
TRBV6-1,NA,NA,TRBJ2-7,TGTGCCAGCAGTGAAGGACTTTTGTACGAGCAGTACTTC,CASSEGLLYEQYF
TRBV7-3,TRBD2,NA,TRBJ2-1,TGTGCCAGCAGCTTAATGACTAGCGGGAGGGGGACCTACAATGAGCAGTTCTTC,CASSLMTSGRGTYNEQFF
TRBV6-5,TRBD1,NA,TRBJ2-7,TGTGCCAGCAGCCCCCGAATCGACAGGGCCTACGAGCAGTACTTC,CASSPRIDRAYEQYF
TRBV7-9,NA,NA,TRBJ1-3,TGTGCCAGCAGCTACGGGGGGGACACCATATATTTT,CASSYGGDTIYF
TRBV7-7,TRBD2,NA,TRBJ2-1,TGTGCTAGCAGCCCCGCGCTAGCGGGGGCTCCCCACGGGCAGTTCTTC,CASSPALAGAPHGQFF
TRBV7-9,NA,NA,TRBJ2-1,TGTGCCAGCAGCTTAGTATTTTCCGGCAATGAGCAGTTCTTC,CASSLVFSGNEQFF
TRBV14,NA,NA,TRBJ1-2,TGTGCCAGCAGCTACACAGGGTTGAATGGCTACACCTTC,CASSYTGLNGYTF
TRBV5-1,NA,NA,TRBJ2-5,TGCGCCAGCTCTCACGGCCGGGAAAAAGAGACCCAGTACTTC,CASSHGREKETQYF
TRBV5-6,TRBD2,NA,TRBJ2-1,TGTGCCAGCAGTAAGCGGGGGGGCCTCGTCAATGAGCAGTTCTTC,CASSKRGGLVNEQFF
TRBV5-6,NA,few,TRBJ1-2,TGTGCCAGCAGCGTCGGACACGCCGAGGGCTACACCTTC,CASSVGHAEGYTF
TRBV19,TRBD2,few,TRBJ2-2,TGTGCCAGTAGGGGGCTAGCGGGTAACACCGGGGAGCTGTTTTTT,CASRGLAGNTGELFF
TRBV4-3,NA,NA,TRBJ1-1,TGCGCCAGCAGCCAAGATTCACCCGGCCTGGGCCGACAGACTGAAGCTTTCTTT,CASSQDSPGLGRQTEAFF
TRBV3-1/TRBV3-2,TRBD2,NA,TRBJ2-7,TGTGCCAGCAGCCCGAAGGTACTAGCGGTCCCCCTCGAGCAGTACTTC,CASSPKVLAVPLEQYF
TRBV7-6,NA,NA,TRBJ2-5,TGTGCCAGCAGCCCGAGCCCAGACAGCCAAGAGACCCAGTACTTC,CASSPSPDSQETQYF
TRBV6-5,TRBD1,NA,TRBJ2-5,TGTGCCATCCCACAGGGGGTCCAAGAGACCCAGTACTTC,CAIPQGVQETQYF
TRBV5-6,TRBD1,NA,TRBJ1-1,TGTGCCAGCAGGCGGCGGGATAGGGGGCTTACTGAAGCTTTCTTT,CASRRRDRGLTEAFF
TRBV6-5,NA,few,TRBJ1-1,TGTGCCAGCAGTACCACAGGGAGCGACGCTGAAGCTTTCTTT,CASSTTGSDAEAFF
TRBV19,NA,few,TRBJ2-5,TGTGCCAGTAGTATTTCTAGAACGCGCGAGACCCAGTACTTC,CASSISRTRETQYF
TRBV12-3/TRBV12-4,NA,NA,TRBJ2-3,TGTGCCAGCAGTTTATTTGAGAATACGCAGTATTTT,CASSLFENTQYF
TRBV5-1,NA,NA,TRBJ1-2,TGCGCCAGCAGCTTGGCAGGGATGACTAGCTATGGCTACACCTTC,CASSLAGMTSYGYTF
TRBV19,TRBD2,NA,TRBJ2-7,TGTGCCAGTAGTTTCGGGGGGACCGAGCAGTACTTC,CASSFGGTEQYF
TRBV7-2,NA,once,TRBJ2-7,TGTGCCAGCAGCTCCACAGGGGGGGGATACGAGCAGTACTTC,CASSSTGGGYEQYF
TRBV4-2,TRBD2,NA,TRBJ2-1,TGTGCCAGCAGCCGCTACGACCGTTTGCGGGACTACTACAATGAGCAGTTCTTC,CASSRYDRLRDYYNEQFF
TRBV19,TRBD1,NA,TRBJ2-5,TGTGCCAGTAGCCCACAGGGGGCTGGAGAGACCCAGTACTTC,CASSPQGAGETQYF
TRBV5-5,NA,NA,TRBJ1-4,TGTGCCAGCAGCTTTTTTGGCCTTAATGAAAAACTGTTTTTT,CASSFFGLNEKLFF
TRBV28,NA,NA,TRBJ2-7,TGTGCCAGCAGGGATACGGCCGGGGGCGAGCAGTACTTC,CASRDTAGGEQYF
TRBV7-9,TRBD2,NA,TRBJ2-1,TGTGCCAGCAGCTCCTGGACTAGCGGGGGGGCCAATGAGCAGTTCTTC,CASSSWTSGGANEQFF
TRBV4-2,NA,NA,TRBJ1-6,TGTGCCAGCAGCCAAGACTTCTGGGGGCGAAATTCACCCCTCCACTTT,CASSQDFWGRNSPLHF
TRBV6-1,NA,NA,TRBJ1-1,TGTGCCAGCAGTGAGGTGAGCCCACACACTGAAGCTTTCTTT,CASSEVSPHTEAFF
TRBV6-5,NA,NA,TRBJ1-3,TGTGCCAGCAAAGCGGGGCTTGCTGGAAACACCATATATTTT,CASKAGLAGNTIYF
TRBV11-2,TRBD2,once,TRBJ2-1,TGTGCCAGCAGAGGACCTAGCGGGGGGACAGACAATGAGCAGTTCTTC,CASRGPSGGTDNEQFF